These 9 T cell receptor beta chains were all obtained from the same sample, sequenced in a study of technical replicates of blood from four donors. The repertoire was sequenced with immunoSEQ multiplex PCR; TCRdb's copy has only in-frame clones and lacks some. The sample includes 15,000 or so clones, over 80% seen only once; the top ten take 9.5% to 15%. The sequenced sample consisted of PBMCs. These receptors were obtained from a human donor in good health.

CDR3 sequence: CASRSGSSYNEQFF. The CDR3 DNA follows: TGTGCCAGTCGTAGCGGGAGCTCCTACAATGAGCAGTTCTTC. This chain links TRBV19 with TRBJ2-1, with 9 bases lining up with TRBD2. V was pared by 8 bases and J by 0 bases, with 2 bases of the junction left unmatched. Germline V gene sequence: CDR1 LNHDA, CDR2 SQIVND (reference sequence). The CDR3 contains 14 residues.

The chain recombines TRBV5-4 with TRBJ2-3, with TRBD1 matching over 7 bases. With V trimmed by 4 bases and J by 3 bases, 8 bases remained unmatched. Germline V CDR1 and CDR2: SGHNT, YYREEE (reference sequence). The CDR3 runs to 15 residues. The CDR3 sequence is CASSMGQPVTDTQYF. The CDR3 DNA follows: TGTGCCAGCAGCATGGGACAGCCCGTTACAGATACGCAGTATTTT.

The J gene is TRBJ2-7, the V gene TRBV6-5, with 9 bases identical to TRBD1. The ends lost 4 bases at V and 7 bases at J; junction bases unmatched: 5. There are 13 residues in the CDR3. Germline CDR1 MNHEY, CDR2 SVGAGI. Written as DNA, the CDR3 is TGTGCCAGCAGTTCACAGGGGGCGGGGGAGCAGTACTTC. Encoded protein: CASSSQGAGEQYF.

The V and J genes are TRBV4-2 and TRBJ2-1; maybe TRBD2 (6 bases). CDR1 and CDR2 from the germline V gene are LGHNA and YNFKEQ. The V end lost 1 base, the J end lost 6 bases, and 10 bases lay between the germline ends. The CDR3 sequence is 14 residues long. CDR3 in amino acids: CASSQASGSNEQFF. The CDR3 DNA reads TGTGCCAGCAGCCAAGCGAGCGGGTCCAATGAGCAGTTCTTC.

V is TRBV10-3 and J is TRBJ2-2; possibly TRBD1 for D (5 bases). The germline gives CDR1 ENHRY, CDR2 SYGVKD. The CDR3 has 14 residues. Trimming stripped 4 bases from V and 0 bases from J, with 6 bases between. The CDR3 loop reads CAISGQTNTGELFF. The CDR3 DNA follows: TGTGCCATCAGTGGACAGACGAACACCGGGGAGCTGTTTTTT.

This rearrangement joins TRBV9 to TRBJ2-1; 13 nucleotides agree with TRBD2. The germline gives CDR1 SGDLS, CDR2 YYNGEE. V shed 4 bases and J 6 bases; nucleotides not matched to a gene: 10. CDR3 length: 17 amino acids. Written as DNA, the CDR3 is TGTGCCAGCAGCCCCCGCTCGGGACTAGCGGGAATCAATGAGCAGTTCTTC. Translating it yields CASSPRSGLAGINEQFF.

The chain combines TRBV30 with TRBJ2-3, with 15 bases matching TRBD2. This CDR3 is 15 amino acids long. J gave up 4 bases and V 4 bases, and 3 bases lay outside the gene matches. The germline V gene encodes CDR1 GTSNPN and CDR2 SVGIG (reference sequence). The CDR3 spells CAWTGTSGRSDTQYF. The CDR3 DNA sequence: TGTGCCTGGACCGGGACTAGCGGGAGGTCAGATACGCAGTATTTT.

This clone was counted once. The chain employs TRBV27 and TRBJ2-1; 8 nucleotides agree with TRBD2. The ends lost 5 bases at V and 2 bases at J; junction bases unmatched: 2. Germline V lookup: CDR1 MNHEY, CDR2 SMNVEV (reference sequence). The CDR3 runs to 14 residues. The CDR3 spells CASSQAGAYNEQFF. The CDR3 nucleotides are TGTGCCAGCAGTCAAGCGGGAGCCTACAATGAGCAGTTCTTC.

The chain is built from TRBV2 and TRBJ1-4; D unclear. This CDR3 has 14 amino acids. The germline CDR1 and CDR2 sequences are SNHLY and FYNNEI. The V and J ends lost 1 base and 4 bases respectively, with 7 bases between them. The CDR3 region is CASSEERLNEKLFF. Here the CDR3 DNA reads TGTGCCAGCAGTGAAGAGCGGCTTAATGAAAAACTGTTTTTT. Full variable domain (outside the CDR3, taken from reference TRBV2 and TRBJ1-4): EPEVTQTPSHQVTQMGQEVILRCVPISNHLYFYWYRQILGQKVEFLVSFYNNEISEKSEIFDDQFSVERPDGSNFTLKIRSTKLEDSAMYFCASSEERLNEKLFFGSGTQLSVL.